This TCR beta chain was found in a study of spatial heterogeneity in lung cancer. Study findings and constraints: The study found ubiquitous expanded tumor TCRs in blood more at resection than follow-up.

Time point: blood at routine non-recurrence follow-up after resection. As concerns this clonotype: Its antigen is as yet unknown.

TCRdb reprocessed the 5' RACE reads with MiXCR, giving one entry per CDR3 protein. The sample holds about 33,000 distinct CDR3 sequences, roughly a tenth seen once. The sequences come from PBMCs, collected at follow-up. The sequence came from a female donor with early-stage non-small cell lung cancer.

The CDR3 reads CASSENRGRNGYTF. The CDR3 DNA sequence: TGTGCCAGCAGTGAGAACAGGGGGCGAAATGGCTACACCTTC. V and J are TRBV6-1 and TRBJ1-2, with 9 positions matching TRBD1. This CDR3 has 14 amino acids. The germline CDR1 and CDR2 sequences are MNHNS and SASEGT. V was pared by 3 bases and J by 6 bases, with 5 bases of the junction left unmatched.